This T cell receptor beta chain stems from a study of a mutant IDH1 vaccine in newly diagnosed glioma. Study overall: Treated patients had a mean age of roughly 39 years and a roughly 60% male, around 40% female split. Before enrollment, the patients had been treated with radiotherapy alone, temozolomide alone, or both together. Most of them had received both. Study observations and caveats: Induction of immune responses by the vaccine occurred in more than 85% of patients.

Measured with immunoSEQ multiplex PCR; TCRdb has only the in-frame clones, and not every one. The sample holds about 88,000 clones, almost 85% seen once. As for this clone: Its antigen is currently unknown.

Time point: baseline, week 1 (first vaccination visit). Treatment defined: pre-vaccination baseline after standard-of-care therapy. Donors harbored newly found WHO grade 3 or 4 IDH1-mutant, ATRX-lost astrocytomas. This TCR derives from a man in his forties with glioma. Some clones in this sample may be carry-over from other donors' samples. The specimen was PBMCs, collected from a glioma patient treated with radiotherapy, temozolomide or both.

This chain's CDR3 is CASSRQGNTEAFF. CDR3 bases: TGTGCCAGTAGTAGACAGGGGAACACTGAAGCTTTCTTT. V usage is TRBV19 and J usage is TRBJ1-1, with TRBD1 matching over 7 bases. CDR3 length: 13 amino acids. Germline lookup yields CDR1 LNHDA and CDR2 SQIVND (reference sequence). The V and J ends lost 4 bases and 1 base, in that order; junction bases with no gene match: 0.